A few counts support the clone carrying this T cell receptor beta chain. What it binds is not known. As it was prepared, the TCRbeta library received unique molecular identifiers. Each CDR3 protein is one row after TCRdb ran MiXCR on the PCR reads. This sample has some 200,000 distinct CDR3 sequences; about 8.2% occur once, and the top ten carry roughly 36%. V was pared by 5 bases and J by 4 bases, with 11 bases between. The CDR3 length is 13 residues. The data were taken from a study of T-cell reconstitution after alpha-beta-depleted transplantation in children. Study outcomes and limitations: In patients about two months after transplant, alpha-beta T cells reportedly arose from several hundred expanded graft clones.

This chain uses TRBV12-3 or TRBV12-4 with TRBJ2-5; the D is unclear. The material sequenced was PBMCs, mostly from graft donor cells, taken 360 days after TCRalphabeta/CD19-depleted stem cell transplant. This clonotype was sampled from a male patient under 10 years old who had a stem cell transplant for acute myeloid leukemia, so the T cells may come from the graft donor. The CDR3 loop is CASSRWEIETQYF. CDR3 DNA sequence: TGTGCCAGCAGTCGGTGGGAAATAGAGACCCAGTACTTC.